This is a list of T cell receptor beta chains from one sample in a study of T cell responses to AZD1222 COVID-19 vaccine. Method: immunoSEQ multiplex PCR; TCRdb's copy keeps in-frame clones and lacks some. The sample includes 120,000 to 150,000 clones, under 95% of them seen just once. The source was peripheral blood, collected on day 0 of AZD1222 vaccination. The receptors were gathered from an adult in good health. Both conserved end residues are part of each CDR3. Size tells how often a clone was seen (once, few, many) or the class of an expanded clone, and some rows leave it out.

j_call: TRBJ1-1; clone_size: once; v_call: TRBV5-6; cdr3_aa: CASNSLGVIMNTEAFF
j_call: TRBJ2-4; clone_size: .; v_call: TRBV28; cdr3_aa: CASSPDSKNIQYF
j_call: TRBJ2-5; clone_size: .; v_call: TRBV6-5; cdr3_aa: CASSYVAGGPMETQYF
j_call: TRBJ1-1; clone_size: .; v_call: TRBV4-3; cdr3_aa: CASSHQGGPEAFF
j_call: TRBJ2-2; clone_size: .; v_call: TRBV27; cdr3_aa: CASAPGGTGELFF
j_call: TRBJ2-5; clone_size: .; v_call: TRBV9; cdr3_aa: CASSPRPMQGGGKTQYF
j_call: TRBJ1-2; clone_size: .; v_call: TRBV4-2; cdr3_aa: CASSLRTREPYGYTF
j_call: TRBJ1-5; clone_size: .; v_call: TRBV28; cdr3_aa: CASSAGGGYSNQPQHF
j_call: TRBJ2-7; clone_size: .; v_call: TRBV6-5; cdr3_aa: CASRGSYEQYF
j_call: TRBJ1-1; clone_size: .; v_call: TRBV5-8; cdr3_aa: CASSSTGTGFMNTEAFF
j_call: TRBJ2-7; clone_size: .; v_call: TRBV6-5; cdr3_aa: CASSFGTSGYEQYF
j_call: TRBJ2-5; clone_size: .; v_call: TRBV6-5; cdr3_aa: CASSPRQNIQETQYF
j_call: TRBJ2-2; clone_size: .; v_call: TRBV11-1; cdr3_aa: CASSLGGVAGELFF
j_call: TRBJ2-7; clone_size: .; v_call: TRBV7-9; cdr3_aa: CASSSLGYEQYF
j_call: TRBJ1-3; clone_size: .; v_call: TRBV6-5; cdr3_aa: CASSRQGKSGNTIYF
j_call: TRBJ2-7; clone_size: .; v_call: TRBV6-5; cdr3_aa: CASSYSRTDLSYEQYF
j_call: TRBJ1-5; clone_size: .; v_call: TRBV10-3; cdr3_aa: CAISERAGLNSNQPQHF
j_call: TRBJ2-5; clone_size: .; v_call: TRBV5-4; cdr3_aa: CASSFQETQYF
j_call: TRBJ2-7; clone_size: .; v_call: TRBV3-1/TRBV3-2; cdr3_aa: CASSQVLDRAYEQYF
j_call: TRBJ2-1; clone_size: .; v_call: TRBV3-1/TRBV3-2; cdr3_aa: CASSQDPGQGSHEQFF
j_call: TRBJ2-1; clone_size: .; v_call: TRBV4-3; cdr3_aa: CASSQVLQGAWRNEQFF
j_call: TRBJ1-5; clone_size: .; v_call: TRBV15; cdr3_aa: CATSSEHPNQPQHF
j_call: TRBJ2-1; clone_size: .; v_call: TRBV12-3/TRBV12-4; cdr3_aa: CASSILSREQFF
j_call: TRBJ1-5; clone_size: once; v_call: TRBV7-2; cdr3_aa: CASSLRTASYSNQPQHF
j_call: TRBJ1-3; clone_size: .; v_call: TRBV6-1; cdr3_aa: CASSEAGYWTQRGNTIYF
j_call: TRBJ1-1; clone_size: .; v_call: TRBV6-2/TRBV6-3; cdr3_aa: CASSYSVSGLYEAFF
j_call: TRBJ2-3; clone_size: .; v_call: TRBV5-1; cdr3_aa: CASSAGLATRTDTQYF
j_call: TRBJ1-5; clone_size: once; v_call: TRBV6-2/TRBV6-3; cdr3_aa: CASSYGTGLIQPQHF
j_call: TRBJ1-1; clone_size: once; v_call: TRBV18; cdr3_aa: CASSSGLPGQGFEVNTEAFF
j_call: TRBJ1-1; clone_size: .; v_call: TRBV5-8; cdr3_aa: CASSYTVLAFF
j_call: TRBJ1-2; clone_size: .; v_call: TRBV24-1; cdr3_aa: CATRSSTGYTF
j_call: TRBJ2-1; clone_size: .; v_call: TRBV14; cdr3_aa: CASSQGSGRVDNEQFF
j_call: TRBJ1-6; clone_size: .; v_call: TRBV25-1; cdr3_aa: CASSGGQGSSYNSPLHF
j_call: TRBJ2-7; clone_size: .; v_call: TRBV5-6; cdr3_aa: CASSLFGYEQYF
j_call: TRBJ1-1; clone_size: .; v_call: TRBV28; cdr3_aa: CASSLQGRGTEAFF
j_call: TRBJ1-2; clone_size: .; v_call: TRBV19; cdr3_aa: CASSSGRYLDGYTF
j_call: TRBJ2-1; clone_size: .; v_call: TRBV15; cdr3_aa: CATSRGLLNEQFF
j_call: TRBJ1-2; clone_size: .; v_call: TRBV19; cdr3_aa: CASSIWRQDGYTF
j_call: TRBJ2-5; clone_size: .; v_call: TRBV5-3; cdr3_aa: CARSFLDRAREETQYF
j_call: TRBJ2-5; clone_size: .; v_call: TRBV24-1; cdr3_aa: CATSDPGGMETQYF
j_call: TRBJ2-7; clone_size: .; v_call: TRBV4-2; cdr3_aa: CASSQDPPDEQYF
j_call: TRBJ1-4; clone_size: once; v_call: TRBV6-5; cdr3_aa: CASSSQGKANEKLFF
j_call: TRBJ2-3; clone_size: .; v_call: TRBV24-1; cdr3_aa: CATSDFRTGGDTQYF
j_call: TRBJ1-3; clone_size: few; v_call: TRBV30; cdr3_aa: CAWSTGNTIYF
j_call: TRBJ2-5; clone_size: .; v_call: TRBV7-9; cdr3_aa: CASSLERTGQSTETQYF
j_call: TRBJ2-1; clone_size: .; v_call: TRBV10-1; cdr3_aa: CASSESGASYNEQFF
j_call: TRBJ1-2; clone_size: .; v_call: TRBV6-5; cdr3_aa: CASSSGGWDGYTF
j_call: TRBJ1-5; clone_size: .; v_call: TRBV9; cdr3_aa: CASSVGNQGQPQHF
j_call: TRBJ1-2; clone_size: .; v_call: TRBV9; cdr3_aa: CASSTTSGGANYGYTF
j_call: TRBJ1-2; clone_size: .; v_call: TRBV7-9; cdr3_aa: CASSPQTGLGGYTF